This TCR beta chain originates from a study of siplizumab effects on memory and regulatory T cells (dated by TCRdb to about 2019). Regarding the study in general: Paired mixed lymphocyte reactions were run with siplizumab at about 0.91 ug/mL and without drug, across seven or eight responder-stimulator pairs. The study looked at the effect of siplizumab, an anti-CD2 antibody, on alloreactive T-cell subsets in allogeneic mixed lymphocyte reactions made from human PBMCs.

Points on this clone: Its recognized antigen is unknown. No base qualities exist here, and no much larger clone lies one base off it.

Results the study describes overall, beyond this receptor: Unstimulated naive T cells appeared to be more diverse than memory T cells, and naive cells seemed to make a substantial contribution to the alloresponse. Of the alloreactive CD4+ clones that could be mapped, the Treg-derived share averaged about 67% with siplizumab compared with approximately 30% in control reactions. A naive or memory phenotype could not be assigned to roughly 75-96% of proliferating CD4+ or CD8+ clones. No functional confirmation was obtained for the suppressive function of proliferating Tregs from siplizumab cultures. Siplizumab significantly reduced the cumulative frequency of alloreactive sequences traceable to unstimulated CD4+ memory T cells. Because sequences at frequencies below about 10^-5 were poorly captured, only a minor fraction of alloreactive clones could be mapped back to unstimulated subsets.

Taken from cysteine to phenylalanine, the CDR3 has 16 residues. Here the CDR3 DNA is all that survives: 48 bases in frame from base 1. Reading the germline V gene (reference sequence) gives CDR1 MNHEY and CDR2 SMNVEV. Trimmed from V: 5 bases; trimmed from J: 1 base; junction bases lacking a gene match: 11. Cells in the mixed lymphocyte reaction were cultured together at 37 degrees C for approximately 6 days. After responder PBMCs were labelled with CFSE and stimulator PBMCs with Violet Dye, the two populations were combined at a 1:1 ratio. Sorted unstimulated T cells, along with proliferating T cells recovered from mixed lymphocyte reactions, underwent TCRbeta CDR3 sequencing. Fresh whole blood from approximately ten HLA-typed healthy donors was used to isolate PBMCs. For TCR sequencing, responder T cells that had proliferated and were CFSE-low were FACS-sorted once the mixed lymphocyte reaction was over.

Libraries were built with the immunoSEQ multiplex PCR assay. Each sample had 10^5 or so TCR templates assayed by the deep sequencing platform. Genomic DNA extracted from sorted T cells was used for TCRbeta CDR3 sequencing. As for how the authors treated the data: Clonal analysis of TCRbeta CDR3 data was done in the R programming language. Alloreactive CD4+ and CD8+ clones were identified by comparing unstimulated samples to CFSE-low samples taken after the reaction. Alloreactive CD4+ clones were assigned to regulatory or non-regulatory origin by matching sequences to sorted unstimulated Treg and non-Treg repertoires. In TCRdb, the immuneACCESS table is reduced to in-frame sequences with V and J assigned. These tables do not hold every clone; where another copy was compared, an unresolved V gene accounts for under half, and the others remain unexplained. V and J calls plus clone size are reproduced from that table; the DNA served to infer D and trimming. Present in this sample are thousands of clones, just under 50% of which were seen just once. The ten largest clones add up to under 5% of the sample.

The sample comprised CFSE-low (dividing) CD4+ T cells sorted from an allogeneic mixed lymphocyte reaction. The TCR originated in a human donor in good health; the cells came from an allogeneic mixed lymphocyte reaction. Some clones in this sample may be carry-over from other donors' samples. This chain joins TRBV27 to TRBJ2-7; TRBD2 fits 7 bases in the junction. In nucleotide form, the sequence is TGTGCCAGCAGTCCAAGCACAGCGGGGATGTCCTACGAGCAGTACTTC. The translation is CASSPSTAGMSYEQYF.